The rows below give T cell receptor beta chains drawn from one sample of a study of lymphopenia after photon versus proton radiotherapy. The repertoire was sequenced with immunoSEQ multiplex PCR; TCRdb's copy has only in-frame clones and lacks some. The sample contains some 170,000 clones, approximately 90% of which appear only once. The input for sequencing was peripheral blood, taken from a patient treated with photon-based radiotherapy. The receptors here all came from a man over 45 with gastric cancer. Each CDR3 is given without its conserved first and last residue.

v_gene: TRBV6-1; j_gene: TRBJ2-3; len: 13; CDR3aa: ASSEGQGGVDTQY
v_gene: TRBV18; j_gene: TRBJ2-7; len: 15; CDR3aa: ASSPPASGSRGSQQY
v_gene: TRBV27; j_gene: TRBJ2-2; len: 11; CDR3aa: ASSFGNTGELF
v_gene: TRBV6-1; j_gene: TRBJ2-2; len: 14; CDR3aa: ASREPGKRPNGELF
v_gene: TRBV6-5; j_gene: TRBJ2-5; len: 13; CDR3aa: ASSPSGTIQETQY
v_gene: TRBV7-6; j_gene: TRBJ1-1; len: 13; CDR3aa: ASSLEGSGNTEAF
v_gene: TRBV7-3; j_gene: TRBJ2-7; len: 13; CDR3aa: ASSLSQAGTGEQY
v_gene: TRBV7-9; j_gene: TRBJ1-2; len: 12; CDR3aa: ASSSGTGPDGYT
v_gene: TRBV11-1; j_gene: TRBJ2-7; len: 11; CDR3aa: ASSLGPTYEQY
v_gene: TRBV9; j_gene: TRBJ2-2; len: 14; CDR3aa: ASSVFDRTNTGELF
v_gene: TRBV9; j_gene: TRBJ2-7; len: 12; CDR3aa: ASSPLGTAYEQY
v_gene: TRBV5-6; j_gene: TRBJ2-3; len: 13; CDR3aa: ASNLRGGLTDTQY
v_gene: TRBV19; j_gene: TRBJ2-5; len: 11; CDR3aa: ASSPWPGETQY
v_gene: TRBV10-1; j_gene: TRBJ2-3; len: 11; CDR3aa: ASRGRATDTQY
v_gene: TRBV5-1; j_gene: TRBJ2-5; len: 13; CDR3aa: ASSLEGNRQETQY
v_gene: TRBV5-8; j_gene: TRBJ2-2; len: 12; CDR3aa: ASSLDGTSNELF
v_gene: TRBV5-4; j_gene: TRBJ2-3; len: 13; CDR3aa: ASRPVNVYTDTQY